This TCR beta chain is from a study of T cells in Graves' hyperthyroidism and ophthalmopathy. Stable hyperthyroidism: no ophthalmopathy progression over 18 months of follow-up. This clonotype was recorded once. From RNA transcripts, TCR beta CDR3 regions were amplified. First-round RT-PCR of the TCR CDR3 relied on the HTBI primer set. TCRdb used MiXCR to reprocess the multiplex PCR reads, holding one entry per CDR3 protein. The sample lists 600,000 or so distinct CDR3 sequences; 35% to 55% were seen once. Germline CDR1 and CDR2: DFQATT and SNEGSKA (reference sequence). The CDR3 runs to 13 residues. V shed 5 bases and J shed 3 bases, with 10 bases lying between them.

Sequencing used peripheral blood or thyroid tissue (not recorded which). The clonotype was recovered from a woman between 18 and 29 years old with Graves' hyperthyroidism. The V call is TRBV20-1, the J call TRBJ2-2, with a tentative D call TRBD1 (6 bases). DNA for the CDR3: TGCAGTGCTGGGGGCCCTTACACCGGGGAGCTGTTTTTT. Its translation: CSAGGPYTGELFF.